The 10 T cell receptor beta chains presented below share a single source sample, sequenced in a study of T cells in Graves' hyperthyroidism and ophthalmopathy. It was RNA transcripts that yielded the amplified TCR beta CDR3 regions. The HTBI primer set served for first-round RT-PCR of the TCR CDR3. TCRdb processed the multiplex PCR reads anew with MiXCR; each CDR3 protein has one entry. The repertoire holds some 700,000 distinct CDR3 sequences, with about 18% as singletons. The sequenced sample was blood. All receptors come from a man aged 45-65 years with Graves' hyperthyroidism.

This clonotype occurred many times. V is TRBV7-2 and J is TRBJ2-7; D is tentatively TRBD1 or TRBD2 (5 bases each). V gave up 5 bases and J gave up 1 base, with 15 bases separating them. The CDR3 loop spans 15 amino acids. Germline V gives CDR1 SGHTA, CDR2 FQGNSA. CDR3 DNA sequence: TGTGCCAGCAGCCCATCAAGGGACCTGTCCTACGAGCAGTACTTC. This translates into CASSPSRDLSYEQYF.

The chain has TRBV28 and TRBJ2-4; TRBD2 matches 14 bases. This CDR3 spans 18 amino acids. J lost 1 base, V lost 8 bases, and 10 bases had no gene match. Germline V gene lookup returns CDR1 MDHEN and CDR2 SYDVKM. Here the CDR3 DNA reads TGTGCCAGCGGGGAGACTAGCGGGAGGGCCGGTGCCAAAAACATTCAGTACTTC. Translating it yields CASGETSGRAGAKNIQYF. Filled out from reference TRBV28 and TRBJ2-4, the complete variable domain reads DVKVTQSSRYLVKRTGEKVFLECVQDMDHENMFWYRQDPGLGLRLIYFSYDVKMKEKGDIPEGYSVSREKKERFSLILESASTNQTSMYLCASGETSGRAGAKNIQYFGAGTRLSVL.

Ten or more counts support this clonotype. This chain joins TRBV20-1 and TRBJ2-1, with TRBD2 matching over 7 bases. The junction had 16 bases not matched to a gene; V was cut back by 6 bases and J by 2 bases. The CDR3 loop spans 17 amino acids. From germline, CDR1 is DFQATT and CDR2 SNEGSKA (reference sequence). Here the CDR3 reads CSAPGIITGGAYNEQFF. CDR3 in DNA: TGCAGTGCGCCGGGAATAATTACGGGGGGTGCCTACAATGAGCAGTTCTTC.

This clonotype was recorded at least ten times. V and J are TRBV2 and TRBJ2-1, with TRBD2 identical over 9 bases. Unmatched junction bases numbered 4, after V lost 3 bases and J lost 4 bases. Germline values: CDR1 SNHLY, CDR2 FYNNEI. The CDR3 has 15 amino acids. The DNA of the CDR3 is TGTGCCAGCAGTGAGCGGGCGGGAGGGTACAATGAGCAGTTCTTC. Translating it yields CASSERAGGYNEQFF.

There are many counts of this clonotype. The V call is TRBV24-1, the J call TRBJ2-1; 9 nucleotides line up with TRBD2. Germline-derived CDR1 and CDR2 are KGHDR and SFDVKD. The CDR3 is 14 amino acids. V shed 10 bases and J 0 bases; nucleotides not matched to a gene: 3. DNA for the CDR3: TGTGCCACTACTAGCGGGTACTCCTACAATGAGCAGTTCTTC. Translation: CATTSGYSYNEQFF.

The chain couples TRBV9 to TRBJ2-2; 7 bases match TRBD2. The germline V gene encodes CDR1 SGDLS and CDR2 YYNGEE. CDR3 size: 16 residues. With V trimmed by 3 bases and J by 1 base, 6 bases remained unmatched. CDR3: CASSAPGGVNTGELFF. In DNA form, the CDR3 reads TGTGCCAGCAGCGCGCCGGGGGGAGTGAACACCGGGGAGCTGTTTTTT.

The chain links TRBV28 to TRBJ2-6, with D tentatively TRBD1 or TRBD2 (5 bases each). Germline loops: CDR1 MDHEN, CDR2 SYDVKM. Trimming stripped 7 bases from V and 1 base from J, with 11 bases between. CDR3 length equals 15 residues. CDR3 DNA: TGTGCCAGCACAAGGTGGGGGTCTGGGGCCAACGTCCTGACTTTC. Translation: CASTRWGSGANVLTF. Based on the CDR3 plus reference TRBV28 and TRBJ2-6, the full variable domain is DVKVTQSSRYLVKRTGEKVFLECVQDMDHENMFWYRQDPGLGLRLIYFSYDVKMKEKGDIPEGYSVSREKKERFSLILESASTNQTSMYLCASTRWGSGANVLTFGAGSRLTVL.

This clonotype was detected only a few times. V is TRBV5-1 and J is TRBJ2-3; D not resolved. Germline loops: CDR1 SGHRS, CDR2 YFSETQ. The CDR3 is 13 amino acids. Deletions cut 4 bases from V and 0 bases from J, with 6 bases between. The DNA for the CDR3 is TGCGCCAGCAGCCCGTGGAGCACAGATACGCAGTATTTT. Translated, it gives CASSPWSTDTQYF.

This clonotype was seen ten or more times. The V and J genes are TRBV10-3 and TRBJ2-7; D gene ambiguous. V dropped 0 bases and J dropped 3 bases, with 12 bases sitting between them. Germline CDR1 ENHRY, CDR2 SYGVKD. The CDR3 has 15 amino acids. For the CDR3, the DNA is TGTGCCATCAGTGAGTCGATCACCTTGAACTACGAGCAGTACTTC. This codes for CAISESITLNYEQYF.

Ten or more counts support this clonotype. The chain joins TRBV2 to TRBJ2-1; 11 bases agree with TRBD2. Germline values: CDR1 SNHLY, CDR2 FYNNEI. J was trimmed by 9 bases and V by 7 bases; bases with no gene match: 11. The CDR3 length is 15 residues. CDR3 amino acids: CASTEGSGRAGEQFF. In DNA, the CDR3 is TGTGCCAGCACCGAAGGTAGCGGGAGGGCCGGTGAGCAGTTCTTC.